This is a list of T cell receptor beta chains from one sample in a study of pediatric ulcerative colitis. Repertoires were generated with immunoSEQ multiplex PCR, while TCRdb's copy carries only in-frame clones and drops some. The repertoire holds tens of thousands of clones, with roughly 80% as singletons. The sequencing input was blood. The receptors originated from a girl under 18 with moderate ulcerative colitis. The CDR3 runs from the conserved cysteine through the conserved F or W. The order of the fields is clone size, J gene, CDR3 length, D gene, V gene, CDR3 protein, CDR3 DNA. D genes are given only for firm matches. Clone size, where shown, is once, few, many, or a class for clones that have expanded.

clone size: NA
J gene: TRBJ2-1
CDR3 length: 15
D gene: NA
V gene: TRBV11-2
CDR3 protein: CASSLALVVGNEQFF
CDR3 DNA: TGTGCCAGCAGCTTAGCCCTGGTCGTTGGCAATGAGCAGTTCTTC

clone size: NA
J gene: TRBJ1-1
CDR3 length: 11
D gene: NA
V gene: TRBV29-1
CDR3 protein: CSVAIGTEAFF
CDR3 DNA: TGCAGCGTTGCGATAGGCACTGAAGCTTTCTTT

clone size: NA
J gene: TRBJ2-7
CDR3 length: 15
D gene: TRBD2
V gene: TRBV5-1
CDR3 protein: CASSLGGTSTYEQYF
CDR3 DNA: TGCGCCAGCAGCTTAGGCGGGACTAGCACCTACGAGCAGTACTTC

clone size: NA
J gene: TRBJ1-5
CDR3 length: 15
D gene: NA
V gene: TRBV27
CDR3 protein: CASSLEGPTHQPQHF
CDR3 DNA: TGTGCCAGCAGTTTGGAGGGGCCGACCCATCAGCCCCAGCATTTT

clone size: once
J gene: TRBJ1-1
CDR3 length: 14
D gene: TRBD1
V gene: TRBV10-3
CDR3 protein: CAIVRQGVYTEAFF
CDR3 DNA: TGTGCCATCGTAAGACAGGGTGTTTACACTGAAGCTTTCTTT

clone size: once
J gene: TRBJ2-7
CDR3 length: 14
D gene: TRBD2
V gene: TRBV5-8
CDR3 protein: CASSWLAGVYEQYF
CDR3 DNA: TGTGCCAGCAGCTGGCTAGCGGGAGTGTACGAGCAGTACTTC

clone size: NA
J gene: TRBJ2-1
CDR3 length: 14
D gene: NA
V gene: TRBV2
CDR3 protein: CASMGLAGANEQFF
CDR3 DNA: TGTGCCAGCATGGGTCTAGCCGGAGCAAATGAGCAGTTCTTC

clone size: NA
J gene: TRBJ2-6
CDR3 length: 18
D gene: NA
V gene: TRBV10-3
CDR3 protein: CAISDLSSVDSGANVLTF
CDR3 DNA: TGTGCCATCAGTGACCTTTCGTCCGTTGACTCTGGGGCCAACGTCCTGACTTTC

clone size: NA
J gene: TRBJ1-1
CDR3 length: 13
D gene: NA
V gene: TRBV2
CDR3 protein: CASRVDMNTEAFF
CDR3 DNA: TGTGCCAGCAGAGTGGATATGAACACTGAAGCTTTCTTT

clone size: NA
J gene: TRBJ2-7
CDR3 length: 13
D gene: TRBD1
V gene: TRBV5-8
CDR3 protein: CASRDRASREQYF
CDR3 DNA: TGTGCCAGCAGGGACAGGGCATCGAGAGAGCAGTACTTC

clone size: NA
J gene: TRBJ2-7
CDR3 length: 18
D gene: NA
V gene: TRBV2
CDR3 protein: CASMGARRDRALSYEQYF
CDR3 DNA: TGTGCCAGCATGGGGGCTCGGAGGGACAGAGCGTTATCCTACGAGCAGTACTTC